This TCR beta chain was found in a study of human T cells and chemical hapten exposure. Study outcomes and limitations: Relative to control repertoires, expanded TCRs gave rise to significantly more large CDR3 similarity clusters.

As the library was built, unique molecular identifiers were attached to individual cDNA molecules. Each CDR3 protein is one row after TCRdb ran MiXCR on the RACE reads. This sample has roughly 200,000 distinct CDR3 sequences, with around 24% found just once. Specified time point: patch test 1, 2 weeks after DPC sensitization. Treatment of the sample: therapeutic diphenylcyclopropenone sensitization with weekly scalp DPC. The CDR3 is 14 residues long. CDR1 and CDR2 from the germline V gene are DFQATT and SNEGSKA (reference sequence). Trimming stripped 3 bases from V and 2 bases from J, with 11 bases between. A few counts support this clonotype. Its target is not known.

Here the sequenced sample was whole blood, taken in connection with sensitization to the hapten diphenylcyclopropenone (DPC). The TCR was taken from a woman aged 45-59 years with alopecia areata. Some clones in this sample may be carry-over from other donors' samples. The rearrangement joins TRBV20-1 to TRBJ1-5; unclear D gene. The CDR3 is CSARGQRGNQPQHF. The CDR3 DNA reads TGCAGTGCTAGGGGCCAGCGGGGCAATCAGCCCCAGCATTTT.